One sample yielded the 26 T cell receptor beta chains listed below, sequenced in a study of cytomegalovirus exposure and HLA in healthy donors. The PCR employed 60 Vbeta primers together with 13 Jbeta primers. Some clones are missing from TCRdb's copy, which holds only in-frame ones; the method was immunoSEQ multiplex PCR. The sample has some 81,000 clones, roughly two thirds seen once; the top ten hold about 16%. The sample taken for sequencing was PBMCs. Source of these receptors: a woman aged 40 to 50 in good health and CMV-seropositive.

V gene TRBV11-2 combines with J gene TRBJ2-2, with TRBD1 as a possible D gene (6 bases). V was clipped by 2 bases and J by 8 bases, with 9 bases between them. The CDR3 extends over 13 amino acids. CDR1 is SGHAT and CDR2 is FQNNGV in the germline V gene. The CDR3 DNA follows: TGTGCCAGCAGCTTAAGGCAGGGGGGGGAGCTGTTTTTT. This gives the protein CASSLRQGGELFF.

The rearrangement uses TRBV27 and TRBJ2-7; weak D call: TRBD2 (5 bases). V lost 3 bases, J lost 9 bases, and 9 bases lay in between. In germline, CDR1 is MNHEY, CDR2 SMNVEV (reference sequence). There are 11 residues in the CDR3. The CDR3 coding sequence is TGTGCCAGCAGTTTCGGTCTAGCGCAGTACTTC. As protein: CASSFGLAQYF.

The V and J genes are TRBV5-1 and TRBJ2-7; TRBD1 is a possible D gene (7 bases). CDR1 is SGHRS and CDR2 is YFSETQ in the germline V gene. CDR3 length: 14 residues. V lost 4 bases and J lost 0, with 11 bases in between. The CDR3 reads CASSAGQYSYEQYF. The CDR3 DNA reads TGCGCCAGCAGCGCGGGACAGTACTCCTACGAGCAGTACTTC.

V is TRBV19 and J is TRBJ1-4, with D hard to call. Looked up from germline, CDR1 is LNHDA and CDR2 is SQIVND (reference sequence). This CDR3 comprises 14 residues. With 3 bases removed from V and 4 bases from J, the gap between germline ends came to 9 bases. The CDR3 spells CASSISGDNEKLFF. CDR3 nucleotide sequence: TGTGCCAGTAGTATTAGCGGGGATAATGAAAAACTGTTTTTT.

The V and J genes are TRBV28 and TRBJ2-7, with 11 bases matching TRBD2. Per germline, CDR1 MDHEN and CDR2 SYDVKM. CDR3 length: 15 amino acids. J was trimmed by 4 bases and V by 6 bases; bases with no gene match: 8. The CDR3: CASSHGTSGSYEQYF. CDR3 sequence (DNA): TGTGCCAGCAGCCACGGGACTAGCGGAAGTTACGAGCAGTACTTC.

This sequence joins TRBV2 and TRBJ1-1, with D tentatively TRBD1 (6 bases). Between the trimmed V and J ends, which lost 0 bases and 10 bases, there was a span of 12 bases. The CDR3 runs to 13 residues. The germline V gene encodes CDR1 SNHLY and CDR2 FYNNEI. As DNA, the CDR3 is TGTGCCAGCAGTGAAGCCCCAGGGGTGGGAGCTTTCTTT. Its translation: CASSEAPGVGAFF.

The rearrangement joins TRBV9 to TRBJ2-1, with a tentative D call TRBD2 (6 bases). This CDR3 region has 16 residues. From germline, CDR1 is SGDLS and CDR2 YYNGEE. The ends were cut back, 3 bases at V and 10 bases at J, with 23 bases in the middle. The CDR3 nucleotides read TGTGCCAGCAGCGCCTCCGCGAATAGCGGAAGAGGCGAGCAGTTCTTC. It codes for CASSASANSGRGEQFF.

This clone was seen only a few times. The V and J genes are TRBV9 and TRBJ2-1; tentative D call: TRBD2 (7 bases). Germline CDR1 reads SGDLS; CDR2 reads YYNGEE. The V and J ends lost 3 bases and 6 bases respectively, with 22 bases between them. The CDR3 extends over 17 amino acids. CDR3 amino acids: CASSEPQGQRGSNEQFF. DNA for the CDR3: TGTGCCAGCAGCGAGCCACAGGGCCAGCGGGGATCCAATGAGCAGTTCTTC.

J is TRBJ2-5 and V is TRBV5-8; the D gene is possibly TRBD1 (5 bases). Germline CDR1 and CDR2: SGHTS and YDEGEE. The CDR3 runs to 14 residues. V lost 5 bases and J lost 2, with 13 bases in between. CDR3 region: CASRGRQRQETQYF. In DNA, the CDR3 is TGTGCCAGCAGAGGACGACAGAGACAAGAGACCCAGTACTTC.

The chain uses TRBV6-4 and TRBJ1-2; no reliable D call. This CDR3 spans 13 amino acids. V dropped 3 bases and J dropped 4 bases, with 9 bases sitting between them. Per the germline V gene, CDR1 is MRHNA and CDR2 is SNTAGT. The CDR3, as DNA: TGTGCCAGCAGTGAAGGGAGCTTCTATGGCTACACCTTC. This codes for CASSEGSFYGYTF.

J is TRBJ2-3 and V is TRBV5-1; 7 bases map to TRBD2. CDR1 is SGHRS and CDR2 is YFSETQ in the germline V gene. The CDR3 length is 17 residues. J gave up 0 bases and V 2 bases, and 9 bases lay outside the gene matches. The CDR3 reads CASSFAPTSASTDTQYF. CDR3 nucleotide sequence: TGCGCCAGCAGCTTTGCCCCTACTAGCGCTAGCACAGATACGCAGTATTTT. The variable domain in full, completed from reference TRBV5-1 and TRBJ2-3, reads KAGVTQTPRYLIKTRGQQVTLSCSPISGHRSVSWYQQTPGQGLQFLFEYFSETQRNKGNFPGRFSGRQFSNSRSEMNVSTLELGDSALYLCASSFAPTSASTDTQYFGPGTRLTVL.

The rearrangement joins TRBV6-5 to TRBJ1-2; no clear D. The CDR3 runs to 11 residues. Germline values: CDR1 MNHEY, CDR2 SVGAGI. V dropped 8 bases and J dropped 1 base, with 5 bases sitting between them. The CDR3 region is CASGSNYGYTF. The CDR3 bases are TGTGCCAGCGGGAGTAACTATGGCTACACCTTC.

This chain connects TRBV5-8 to TRBJ1-3; a possible D gene is TRBD1 (6 bases). V gave up 4 bases and J gave up 6 bases, with 14 bases separating them. The CDR3 totals 14 residues. Germline assignment: CDR1 SGHTS and CDR2 YDEGEE. CDR3 sequence reads: CASSPDRGVNTIYF. CDR3 nucleotide sequence: TGTGCCAGCAGCCCGGACAGAGGCGTAAACACCATATATTTT. Combining the CDR3 with reference TRBV5-8 and TRBJ1-3 gives the whole variable domain EAGVTQSPTHLIKTRGQQATLRCSPISGHTSVYWYQQALGLGLQFLLWYDEGEERNRGNFPPRFSGRQFPNYSSELNVNALELEDSALYLCASSPDRGVNTIYFGEGSWLTVV.

The chain employs TRBV9 and TRBJ2-3; 9 bases are shared with TRBD2. The CDR3 totals 16 residues. Trimming took 0 bases from V and 4 from J; bases not matched to a gene: 6. Germline-derived CDR1 and CDR2 are SGDLS and YYNGEE. The CDR3 is CASSVAAGGPSDTQYF. CDR3 DNA: TGTGCCAGCAGCGTAGCCGCGGGGGGGCCATCAGATACGCAGTATTTT.

The chain couples TRBV25-1 to TRBJ1-1; D call uncertain. The CDR3 runs to 11 residues. In germline, CDR1 is MGHDK, CDR2 SYGVNS. V was clipped by 8 bases and J by 1 base, with 5 bases between them. CDR3 sequence (DNA): TGTGCCAGCCGGGGGAACACTGAAGCTTTCTTT. Its translation is CASRGNTEAFF.

This chain links TRBV5-1 with TRBJ2-5; 9 nucleotides agree with TRBD2. In germline, CDR1 is SGHRS, CDR2 YFSETQ. This CDR3 has 15 amino acids. Trimming removed 4 bases from V and 5 bases from J; junction bases left unmatched: 9. Written as DNA, the CDR3 is TGCGCCAGCAGCACTACGCTAGCGGGAAGGGAGACCCAGTACTTC. This gives the protein CASSTTLAGRETQYF.

This chain joins TRBV28 and TRBJ2-7, with 11 positions matching TRBD2. The CDR3 totals 15 residues. Germline V gene sequence: CDR1 MDHEN, CDR2 SYDVKM. V shed 5 bases, J shed 8 bases, and the junction held 11 bases outside the gene matches. The CDR3 nucleotides read TGTGCCAGCAGTGATAGACTAGCGGGAACCTCCAAGCAGTACTTC. Protein: CASSDRLAGTSKQYF.

The chain uses TRBV4-3 and TRBJ2-6; D ambiguous. CDR3 length: 15 residues. The germline V gene encodes CDR1 LGHNA and CDR2 YSLEER. V lost 0 bases to trimming and J lost 2 bases, with 5 bases between them. The CDR3 DNA reads TGCGCCAGCAGCCAAGAAGCCGCTGGGGCCAACGTCCTGACTTTC. Amino acids: CASSQEAAGANVLTF.

V gene TRBV13 combines with J gene TRBJ2-2; 8 bases line up with TRBD2. Trimming cost V 4 bases and J 7 bases; bases outside gene matches: 14. The CDR3 has 17 amino acids. Per germline, CDR1 PRHDT and CDR2 FYEKMQ (reference sequence). In nucleotides, the CDR3 is TGTGCCAGCAGCTCGGCTGCCGGGGGGGCCAAAGGCGGGGAGCTGTTTTTT. This encodes CASSSAAGGAKGGELFF.

The rearrangement uses TRBV5-4 and TRBJ2-7; a possible D gene is TRBD2 (7 bases). With 1 base removed from V and 2 bases from J, the gap between germline ends came to 22 bases. Germline values: CDR1 SGHNT, CDR2 YYREEE (reference sequence). The CDR3 has 18 amino acids. The CDR3 DNA follows: TGTGCCAGCAGCTTGAGATCGGGTGAGGGGGGGCTCACCTACGAGCAGTACTTC. This translates into CASSLRSGEGGLTYEQYF.

This clone was recorded a few times. The V and J genes are TRBV19 and TRBJ1-3, with D possibly being TRBD1 (6 bases). Germline loops: CDR1 LNHDA, CDR2 SQIVND (reference sequence). The CDR3 covers 14 residues. The V and J ends lost 6 bases and 8 bases respectively, with 17 bases between them. The chain's CDR3 is CASRRTAGKDTIYF. The CDR3 DNA follows: TGTGCCAGTAGGAGGACAGCCGGAAAGGACACCATATATTTT.

This clone was detected a few times. The chain joins TRBV7-2 to TRBJ2-5, with TRBD2 identical over 7 bases. Germline loops: CDR1 SGHTA, CDR2 FQGNSA. The CDR3 sequence is 14 residues long. J lost 7 bases, V lost 7 bases, and 12 bases had no gene match. The CDR3 loop reads CASIRDAGVGTQYF. The CDR3 region has the DNA TGTGCCAGCATCCGAGACGCGGGAGTGGGGACCCAGTACTTC.

This rearrangement joins TRBV9 to TRBJ1-1; unclear D gene. The CDR3 is 13 residues long. Germline V gene data show CDR1 as SGDLS and CDR2 as YYNGEE. The V end was cut by 3 bases, the J end by 5 bases, with 11 bases between. In nucleotides, the CDR3 is TGTGCCAGCAGCGACCGGCTCGGGACTGAAGCTTTCTTT. This gives the protein CASSDRLGTEAFF.

The chain recombines TRBV7-7 with TRBJ1-1; no reliable D call. V lost 5 bases, J lost 1 base, and 8 bases lay in between. The germline gives CDR1 SSHAT, CDR2 FNYEAQ (reference sequence). The CDR3 contains 13 residues. The CDR3 nucleotides read TGTGCCAGCAGCCGAGACAAGAACACTGAAGCTTTCTTT. Translated: CASSRDKNTEAFF.

A few counts support this clone. The chain recombines TRBV6-5 with TRBJ1-1; D is ambiguous. This CDR3 is built from 14 residues. The ends were cut back, 0 bases at V and 0 bases at J, with 5 bases in the middle. Germline CDR1 reads MNHEY; CDR2 reads SVGAGI. Here the CDR3 reads CASSYSGMNTEAFF. In nucleotides, the CDR3 is TGTGCCAGCAGTTACTCGGGCATGAACACTGAAGCTTTCTTT.

The V gene is TRBV6-5, the J gene TRBJ2-7, with TRBD1 matching 12 bases. Germline values: CDR1 MNHEY, CDR2 SVGAGI. This CDR3 has 15 amino acids. The V gene end was trimmed by 6 bases and the J gene end by 12 bases; junction bases not matched to a gene: 15. The DNA of the CDR3 is TGTGCCAGCAGACTCTTGGGACAGGGGGCGAAGGTGTGGTACTTC. Amino acids: CASRLLGQGAKVWYF.